This TCR beta chain was identified in a study of T cells in Graves' hyperthyroidism and ophthalmopathy. In the study overall: Peripheral blood sampling occurred at initial diagnosis, before any treatment.

TCR beta CDR3 regions were amplified from RNA transcripts. First-round RT-PCR of the TCR CDR3 relied on the HTBI primer set. MiXCR, applied by TCRdb to the multiplex PCR reads, yields one record per CDR3 protein. The sample carries 350,000 to 400,000 distinct CDR3 sequences, 19% recorded once. Points from the study as a whole: Prediction of ophthalmopathy progression came a median 6.5 months pre-onset. From stable hyperthyroidism, ophthalmopathy was separated by a 13 V-J model.

This clonotype occurred many times. Antigen: not known. From germline, CDR1 is SGHTA and CDR2 FQGNSA. The CDR3 loop spans 18 amino acids. V was pared by 2 bases and J by 0 bases, with 17 bases between. The rearrangement links TRBV7-2 to TRBJ1-3, with a possible D match to TRBD1 (6 bases). This clonotype was obtained from a young woman with Graves' hyperthyroidism. The specimen sequenced was blood. CDR3 region: CASSLSPPGAGSGNTIYF. Written as DNA, the CDR3 is TGTGCCAGCAGCTTATCCCCGCCAGGGGCCGGCTCTGGAAACACCATATATTTT.